Listed here are 25 T cell receptor beta chains from one sample, sequenced in a study of cytomegalovirus exposure and HLA in healthy donors. PCR involved 60 Vbeta and 13 Jbeta primers. Only in-frame clones appear in the TCRdb table, and some are missing; sequencing was by immunoSEQ multiplex PCR. The sample consists of fewer than 200,000 clones, around 80% of them appearing once. Sample: PBMCs. These receptors all stem from a female donor in good health and CMV-seronegative.

V usage is TRBV6-5 and J usage is TRBJ2-1, with 11 bases lining up with TRBD2. J was trimmed by 6 bases and V by 1 base; bases with no gene match: 5. CDR1 is MNHEY and CDR2 is SVGAGI in the germline V gene. The CDR3 runs 16 residues. The CDR3 DNA follows: TGTGCCAGCAGTTACTTGTCTAGCGGGAGGACCAATGAGCAGTTCTTC. Amino acids: CASSYLSSGRTNEQFF.

This chain uses TRBV7-9 with TRBJ2-5; perhaps TRBD2 as D (6 bases). Germline values: CDR1 SEHNR, CDR2 FQNEAQ (reference sequence). CDR3 length: 16 residues. Trimming took 5 bases from V and 5 from J, leaving 21 bases between them. Here the CDR3 DNA reads TGTGCCAGCAGCCAATTTAGGACGGGAGTTATGGAGACCCAGTACTTC. It specifies CASSQFRTGVMETQYF.

This rearrangement joins TRBV5-1 to TRBJ1-2; 8 nucleotides match TRBD1. V was pared by 0 bases and J by 8 bases, with 6 bases of the junction left unmatched. The length of the CDR3 is 14 residues. CDR1 is SGHRS, CDR2 YFSETQ, per germline. CDR3 region: CASSLAAGGGGYTF. CDR3 DNA sequence: TGCGCCAGCAGCTTGGCCGCAGGGGGCGGCGGCTACACCTTC.

This chain uses TRBV6-5 with TRBJ2-7, with 13 positions matching TRBD2. Germline values: CDR1 MNHEY, CDR2 SVGAGI. J was trimmed by 7 bases and V by 6 bases; bases with no gene match: 9. This CDR3 comprises 15 residues. The CDR3 reads CASRARLAGGVEQYF. DNA for the CDR3: TGTGCCAGCAGAGCAAGACTAGCGGGAGGAGTTGAGCAGTACTTC.

The rearrangement joins TRBV7-2 to TRBJ2-2, with 8 bases that match TRBD2. The CDR3 runs to 16 residues. CDR1 is SGHTA and CDR2 is FQGNSA in the germline V gene. V shed 1 base and J 2 bases; nucleotides not matched to a gene: 3. The CDR3 nucleotides are TGTGCCAGCAGCTTAGATAGCGGGACCAACACCGGGGAGCTGTTTTTT. This codes for CASSLDSGTNTGELFF.

This clone was counted only a few times. The J gene is TRBJ2-7, the V gene TRBV4-1, with D possibly being TRBD2 (5 bases). The V end lost 4 bases, the J end lost 3 bases, and 13 bases lay between the germline ends. Germline V CDR1 and CDR2: MGHRA, YSYEKL. The CDR3 is made up of 14 amino acids. CDR3 sequence (DNA): TGCGCCAGCAGCCCGGCGGACGGGGACTACGAGCAGTACTTC. This encodes CASSPADGDYEQYF.

CDR3 sequence reads: CSVGGQGNEKLFF. The CDR3 DNA reads as TGCAGCGTTGGCGGGCAGGGGAATGAAAAACTGTTTTTT. V is TRBV29-1 and J is TRBJ1-4; a possible D gene is TRBD1 (6 bases). CDR3 length equals 13 residues. V was shortened by 4 bases and J by 5 bases, with 11 bases between the two germline ends. The germline V gene encodes CDR1 SQVTM and CDR2 ANQGSEA.

The rearrangement joins TRBV9 to TRBJ2-1; 11 nucleotides align to TRBD2. V lost 3 bases, J lost 5 bases, and 4 bases stayed unmatched. CDR3 size: 15 residues. In germline, CDR1 is SGDLS, CDR2 YYNGEE. CDR3 nucleotide sequence: TGTGCCAGCAGCGAGACTAGCGGGATGAACAATGAGCAGTTCTTC. This codes for CASSETSGMNNEQFF.

The rearrangement links TRBV7-3 to TRBJ1-1; D is undetermined. Trimming stripped 5 bases from V and 0 bases from J, with 7 bases between. CDR3 length equals 13 residues. Germline V CDR1 and CDR2: SGHTA, FQGTGA. CDR3 bases: TGTGCCAGCAGCAGGAGTGTGAACACTGAAGCTTTCTTT. This codes for CASSRSVNTEAFF.

The chain is built from TRBV7-9 and TRBJ1-1, with TRBD1 identical over 9 bases. This CDR3 comprises 14 residues. J was trimmed by 3 bases and V by 7 bases; bases with no gene match: 6. Germline V gene sequence: CDR1 SEHNR, CDR2 FQNEAQ (reference sequence). The CDR3 nucleotides are TGTGCCAGCACCGGGACAGGGTGGGACACTGAAGCTTTCTTT. Amino acids: CASTGTGWDTEAFF.

This chain uses TRBV4-2 with TRBJ2-5; weak D call: TRBD2 (6 bases). The better agreement between TRBJ2-7 and the DNA end casts doubt on the J call. The CDR3 sequence is 16 residues long. Germline lookup yields CDR1 LGHNA and CDR2 YNFKEQ. The CDR3 DNA reads TGTGCCAGCAGCCAAGGGGGCGGGGCCAGCTCCTACGAGCAGTACTTC. Its translation: CASSQGGGASSYEQYF.

The chain recombines TRBV30 with TRBJ2-7, with unresolved D. Germline V lookup: CDR1 GTSNPN, CDR2 SVGIG (reference sequence). The CDR3 covers 12 residues. V gave up 0 bases and J gave up 4 bases, with 7 bases separating them. The CDR3 region is CAWSVGRYEQYF. Here the CDR3 DNA reads TGTGCCTGGAGTGTTGGTAGATACGAGCAGTACTTC.

In its sample, this clone was seen once. The CDR3 region is CASSLVSANYGYTF. CDR3 DNA sequence: TGTGCCAGCAGCTTAGTTAGTGCTAACTATGGCTACACCTTC. The V and J genes are TRBV7-9 and TRBJ1-2; D unclear. V lost 1 base, J lost 0 bases, and 6 bases lay in between. CDR3 length equals 14 residues. In germline, CDR1 is SEHNR, CDR2 FQNEAQ (reference sequence).

This clone was counted only a few times. The V gene is TRBV10-2, the J gene TRBJ2-7; D gene unclear. Trimming took off 2 bases at V and 6 bases at J, with 5 bases between the two ends. The CDR3 is made up of 11 amino acids. Germline CDR1 is WSHSY and CDR2 is SAAADI. Here the CDR3 reads CASSEPGEQYF. As DNA, the CDR3 is TGCGCCAGCAGTGAGCCGGGCGAGCAGTACTTC.

CDR3 sequence reads: CASSYSITAPYEQYF. The CDR3 DNA is TGTGCCAGCAGTTACTCGATCACAGCCCCCTACGAGCAGTACTTC. The rearrangement joins TRBV6-6 to TRBJ2-7, with D unclear. The CDR3 is made up of 15 amino acids. Germline V gene lookup returns CDR1 MNHNY and CDR2 SVGAGI (reference sequence). V lost 0 bases and J 2 bases, leaving 11 bases between the germline ends.

CDR3 protein: CASTVEEAYNSPLHF. The CDR3 DNA sequence: TGTGCCAGCACCGTCGAAGAGGCCTATAATTCACCCCTCCACTTT. This chain uses TRBV2 with TRBJ1-6; D gene uncertain. CDR3 length: 15 amino acids. CDR1 is SNHLY and CDR2 is FYNNEI in the germline V gene. Trimming shortened V by 7 bases and J by 2 bases, and 12 bases separated the two germline ends.

The V call is TRBV11-2, the J call TRBJ2-1; possible D gene TRBD1, 6 bases. Trimming took off 0 bases at V and 10 bases at J, with 13 bases between the two ends. This CDR3 is 14 amino acids long. In germline, CDR1 is SGHAT, CDR2 FQNNGV. The CDR3 reads CASSLESDRGEQFF. The CDR3 DNA follows: TGTGCCAGCAGCTTAGAGTCGGACAGAGGCGAGCAGTTCTTC.

This clone was seen only a few times. The chain couples TRBV19 to TRBJ2-6; D is unresolved. Trimming cost V 3 bases and J 1 base, with 7 bases left between them. Germline V lookup: CDR1 LNHDA, CDR2 SQIVND (reference sequence). This CDR3 region has 15 residues. The CDR3 sequence: CASSIDTSGANVLTF. The DNA of the CDR3 is TGTGCCAGTAGTATCGACACGTCTGGGGCCAACGTCCTGACTTTC.

This clone showed up just a few times. The chain recombines TRBV11-2 with TRBJ1-3; D is unresolved. The CDR3 totals 16 residues. V was trimmed by 1 base and J by 2 bases, leaving 12 bases between them. Germline values: CDR1 SGHAT, CDR2 FQNNGV. The CDR3 loop reads CASSLGGDWTGNTIYF. As DNA, the CDR3 is TGTGCCAGCAGCTTAGGGGGAGATTGGACTGGAAACACCATATATTTT.

V gene TRBV7-2 combines with J gene TRBJ1-5; D is unresolved. Germline V gene sequence: CDR1 SGHTA, CDR2 FQGNSA. This CDR3 has 12 residues. The V end lost 5 bases, the J end lost 5 bases, and 7 bases lay between the germline ends. For the CDR3, the DNA is TGTGCCAGCAGCCGCCCGGATCAGCCCCAGCATTTT. This sequence encodes CASSRPDQPQHF.

Regarding this clone: At one end the junction does not follow the germline gene, possibly because of a read error. This chain connects TRBV7-7 to TRBJ2-1, with 10 bases that match TRBD2. Germline V gene sequence: CDR1 SSHAT, CDR2 FNYEAQ (reference sequence). There are 15 residues in the CDR3. CDR3 loop: CASSPGGLAGDEQFF. DNA of the CDR3: TGTGCTAGCAGCCCCGGGGGGCTAGCGGGGGATGAGCAGTTCTTC.

V and J are TRBV7-9 and TRBJ2-7, with TRBD1 identical over 9 bases. The CDR3 is made up of 17 amino acids. With V trimmed by 5 bases and J by 5 bases, 16 bases remained unmatched. In germline, CDR1 is SEHNR, CDR2 FQNEAQ (reference sequence). CDR3 amino acids: CASSRLNVRDREHEQYF. The CDR3 DNA is TGTGCCAGCAGCCGCTTAAACGTCCGGGACAGGGAACACGAGCAGTACTTC.

This CDR3 reads CASSPTGTTNTGELFF. In DNA form, the CDR3 reads TGTGCCAGCTCACCAACCGGGACAACGAACACCGGGGAGCTGTTTTTT. This sequence joins TRBV18 and TRBJ2-2; D is perhaps TRBD1 (6 bases). The V gene lost 2 bases and the J gene lost 0 bases, with 10 bases spanning the gap. Germline CDR1 is KGHSH and CDR2 is LQKENI. The CDR3 length is 16 residues.

CDR3 amino acids: CASRSQGYSGNTIYF. The CDR3 nucleotides are TGTGCCAGCAGATCGCAGGGGTACTCTGGAAACACCATATATTTT. V and J are TRBV28 and TRBJ1-3, with D possibly TRBD1 on 6 matching bases. Germline CDR1 and CDR2: MDHEN and SYDVKM. The CDR3 is made up of 15 amino acids. Trimming took 6 bases from V and 0 from J, leaving 12 bases between them.

The chain is built from TRBV5-4 and TRBJ2-5, with unresolved D. This CDR3 comprises 14 residues. V dropped 0 bases and J dropped 2 bases, with 8 bases sitting between them. Per germline, CDR1 SGHNT and CDR2 YYREEE (reference sequence). CDR3 in amino acids: CASSLVSTQETQYF. The DNA of the CDR3 is TGTGCCAGCAGCTTGGTGTCAACACAAGAGACCCAGTACTTC.